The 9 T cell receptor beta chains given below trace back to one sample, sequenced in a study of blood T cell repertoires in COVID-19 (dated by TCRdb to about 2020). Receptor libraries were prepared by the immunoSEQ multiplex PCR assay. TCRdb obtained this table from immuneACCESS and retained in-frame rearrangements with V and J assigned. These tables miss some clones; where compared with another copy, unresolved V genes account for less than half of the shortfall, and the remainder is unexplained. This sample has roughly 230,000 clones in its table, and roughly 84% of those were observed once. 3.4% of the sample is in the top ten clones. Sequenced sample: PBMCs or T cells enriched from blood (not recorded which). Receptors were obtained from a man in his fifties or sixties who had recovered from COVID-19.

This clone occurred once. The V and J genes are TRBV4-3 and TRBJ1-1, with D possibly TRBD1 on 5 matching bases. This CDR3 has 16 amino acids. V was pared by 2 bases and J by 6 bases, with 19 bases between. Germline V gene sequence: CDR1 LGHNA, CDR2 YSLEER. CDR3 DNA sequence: TGCGCCAGCAGCCAATGGGCGGGAGGGACCCACGCTGAAGCTTTCTTT. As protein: CASSQWAGGTHAEAFF.

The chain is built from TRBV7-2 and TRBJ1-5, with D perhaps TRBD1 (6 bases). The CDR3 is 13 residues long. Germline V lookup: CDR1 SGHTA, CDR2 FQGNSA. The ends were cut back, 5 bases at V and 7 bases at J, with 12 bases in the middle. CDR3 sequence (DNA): TGTGCCAGCAGCATCAGACAGGACCAGCCCCAGCATTTT. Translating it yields CASSIRQDQPQHF.

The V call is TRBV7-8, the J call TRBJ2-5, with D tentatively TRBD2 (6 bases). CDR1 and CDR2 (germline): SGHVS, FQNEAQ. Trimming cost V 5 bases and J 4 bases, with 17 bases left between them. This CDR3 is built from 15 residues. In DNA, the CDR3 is TGTGCCAGCAGCCAGGCCGGAGGGTTTCGAGAGACCCAGTACTTC. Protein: CASSQAGGFRETQYF. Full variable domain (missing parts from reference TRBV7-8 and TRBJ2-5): GAGVSQSPRYKVAKRGQDVALRCDPISGHVSLFWYQQALGQGPEFLTYFQNEAQLDKSGLPSDRFFAERPEGSVSTLKIQRTQQEDSAVYLCASSQAGGFRETQYFGPGTRLLVL.

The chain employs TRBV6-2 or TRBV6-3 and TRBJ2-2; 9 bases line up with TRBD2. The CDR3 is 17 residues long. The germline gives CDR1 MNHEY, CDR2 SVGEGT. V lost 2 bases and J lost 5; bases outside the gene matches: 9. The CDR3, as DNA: TGTGCCAGCAGTTACCCGATAGCGGGAGTAAAGACCGGGGAGCTGTTTTTT. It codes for CASSYPIAGVKTGELFF.

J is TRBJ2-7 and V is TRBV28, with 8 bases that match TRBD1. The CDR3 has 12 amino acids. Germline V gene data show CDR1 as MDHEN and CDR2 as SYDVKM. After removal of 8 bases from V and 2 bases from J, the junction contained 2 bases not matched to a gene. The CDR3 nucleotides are TGTGCCAGCCGACAGGGGCCCTACGAGCAGTACTTC. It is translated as CASRQGPYEQYF.

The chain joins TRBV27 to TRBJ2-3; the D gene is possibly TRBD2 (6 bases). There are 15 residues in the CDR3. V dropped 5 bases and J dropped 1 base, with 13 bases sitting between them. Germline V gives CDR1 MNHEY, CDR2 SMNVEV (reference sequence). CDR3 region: CASSPKGLRTDTQYF. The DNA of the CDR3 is TGTGCCAGCAGTCCGAAAGGACTACGCACAGATACGCAGTATTTT.

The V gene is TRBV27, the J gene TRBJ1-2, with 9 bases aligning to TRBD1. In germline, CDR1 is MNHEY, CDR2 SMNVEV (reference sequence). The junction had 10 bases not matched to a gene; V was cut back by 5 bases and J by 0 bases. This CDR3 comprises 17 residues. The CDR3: CASSPLTGGSANYGYTF. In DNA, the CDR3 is TGTGCCAGCAGTCCCCTAACAGGGGGCTCGGCTAACTATGGCTACACCTTC.

For the CDR3, the DNA is TGTGCCAGCAGCGTAGAGGGGCGACTAGCGGGAGCTTCCCACGAGCAGTACTTC. Protein: CASSVEGRLAGASHEQYF. The genes are TRBV9 and TRBJ2-7, with TRBD2 matching 12 bases. The CDR3 is made up of 18 amino acids. The V gene's germline CDR1 is SGDLS and CDR2 YYNGEE. After removal of 0 bases from V and 5 bases from J, the junction contained 12 bases not matched to a gene.

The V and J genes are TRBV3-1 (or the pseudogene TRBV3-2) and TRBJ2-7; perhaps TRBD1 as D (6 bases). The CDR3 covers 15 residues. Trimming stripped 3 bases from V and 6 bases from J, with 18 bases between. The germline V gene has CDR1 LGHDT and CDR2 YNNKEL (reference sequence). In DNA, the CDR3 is TGTGCCAGCAGCCACCTCGGGACACTCGGTGTCGAGCAGTACTTC. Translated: CASSHLGTLGVEQYF.